The present entry profiles one T cell receptor (beta chain) with its context. This clone's antigen is unknown. No clone much larger than this one lies a single base away; base qualities are absent. Trimming removed 0 bases from V and 3 bases from J; the gene matches leave 0 bases unexplained. The CDR3 runs 14 amino acids, cysteine and phenylalanine included. Left in the record is the CDR3 DNA by itself, 42 bases read in frame from the first base. CDR1 and CDR2, per the germline V gene, are SGHDN and FVKESK. The library was built by means of the immunoSEQ multiplex PCR assay. Drawn from immuneACCESS, this table holds only the in-frame rearrangements with V and J called that TCRdb kept. Clones are partly lost; checked studies trace under half to an unresolved V gene and leave the rest unexplained. The sample table records 75,000 to 95,000 clones; 95% of these occur just once. The ten biggest clones cover approximately 0.26% of the sample.

This entry is derived from a study of technical replicates of blood from several donors (dated by TCRdb to 2016 to 2017). The source material was T cells isolated from PBMCs. The chain is made from TRBV14 and TRBJ2-7; 9 central bases correspond to TRBD1. The origin of this receptor is a human donor in good health. DNA sequence: TGTGCCAGCAGCCAAGAGACAGGGGGCTACGAGCAGTACTTC. Its protein reads: CASSQETGGYEQYF. Outside the CDR3, residues come from the reference TRBV14 and TRBJ2-7 proteins, so the full variable domain is: EAGVTQFPSHSVIEKGQTVTLRCDPISGHDNLYWYRRVMGKEIKFLLHFVKESKQDESGMPNNRFLAERTGGTYSTLKVQPAELEDSGVYFCASSQETGGYEQYFGPGTRLTVT.